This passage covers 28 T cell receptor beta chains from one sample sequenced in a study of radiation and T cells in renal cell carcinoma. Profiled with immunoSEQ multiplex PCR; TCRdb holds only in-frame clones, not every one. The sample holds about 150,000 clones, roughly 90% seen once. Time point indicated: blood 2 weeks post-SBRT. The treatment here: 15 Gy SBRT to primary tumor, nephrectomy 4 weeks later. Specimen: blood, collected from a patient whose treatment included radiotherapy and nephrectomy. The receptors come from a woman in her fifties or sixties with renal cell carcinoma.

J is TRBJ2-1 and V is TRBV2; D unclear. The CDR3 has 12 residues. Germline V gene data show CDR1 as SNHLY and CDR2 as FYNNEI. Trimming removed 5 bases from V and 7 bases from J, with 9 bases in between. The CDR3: CASSPDLNEQFF. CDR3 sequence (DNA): TGTGCCAGCAGTCCCGACTTAAATGAGCAGTTCTTC.

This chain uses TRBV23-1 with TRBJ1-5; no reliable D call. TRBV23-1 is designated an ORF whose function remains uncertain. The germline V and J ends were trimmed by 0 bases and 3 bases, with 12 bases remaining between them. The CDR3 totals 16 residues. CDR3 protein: CASSQSKSSLNQPQHF. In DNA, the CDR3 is TGCGCCAGCAGTCAATCTAAGAGTTCCCTCAATCAGCCCCAGCATTTT.

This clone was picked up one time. The CDR3 region has the DNA TGTGCCAGCTCCCCTCTAGGGAACGAGCAGTACTTC. Protein product: CASSPLGNEQYF. J is TRBJ2-7 and V is TRBV28; D is unclear. There are 12 residues in the CDR3. Germline values: CDR1 MDHEN, CDR2 SYDVKM. V was pared by 8 bases and J by 5 bases, with 13 bases between.

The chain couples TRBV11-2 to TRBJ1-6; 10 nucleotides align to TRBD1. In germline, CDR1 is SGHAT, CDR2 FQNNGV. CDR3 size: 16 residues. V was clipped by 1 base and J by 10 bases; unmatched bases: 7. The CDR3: CASSLGMGQGRSPLHF. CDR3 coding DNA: TGTGCCAGCAGCTTAGGTATGGGACAGGGGCGCTCACCCCTCCACTTT.

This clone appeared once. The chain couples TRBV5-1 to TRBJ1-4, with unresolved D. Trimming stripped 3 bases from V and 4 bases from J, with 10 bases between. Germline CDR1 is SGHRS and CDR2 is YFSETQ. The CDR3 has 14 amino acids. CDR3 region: CASSSDIYNEKLFF. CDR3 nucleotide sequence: TGCGCCAGCAGCTCTGACATTTATAATGAAAAACTGTTTTTT. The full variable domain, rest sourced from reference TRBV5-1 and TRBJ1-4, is KAGVTQTPRYLIKTRGQQVTLSCSPISGHRSVSWYQQTPGQGLQFLFEYFSETQRNKGNFPGRFSGRQFSNSRSEMNVSTLELGDSALYLCASSSDIYNEKLFFGSGTQLSVL.

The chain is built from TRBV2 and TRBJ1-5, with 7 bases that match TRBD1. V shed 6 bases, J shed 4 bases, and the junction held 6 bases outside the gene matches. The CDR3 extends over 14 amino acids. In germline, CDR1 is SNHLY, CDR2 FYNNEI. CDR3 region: CASSLDRVNQPQHF. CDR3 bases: TGTGCCAGCAGCCTCGACAGGGTAAATCAGCCCCAGCATTTT.

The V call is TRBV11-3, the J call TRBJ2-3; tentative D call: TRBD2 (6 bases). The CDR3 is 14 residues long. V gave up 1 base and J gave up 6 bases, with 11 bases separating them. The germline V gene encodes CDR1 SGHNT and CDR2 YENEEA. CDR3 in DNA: TGTGCCAGCAGCTTAGTCGGCGGGGCTGATACGCAGTATTTT. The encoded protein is CASSLVGGADTQYF.

Here the CDR3 reads CASSLALGQGKEDGYTF. CDR3 nucleotide sequence: TGTGCCAGCAGCTTAGCGCTGGGACAGGGGAAAGAAGATGGCTACACCTTC. This chain joins TRBV7-9 and TRBJ1-2, with 10 bases fitting TRBD1. The CDR3 consists of 17 residues. With V trimmed by 0 bases and J by 6 bases, 10 bases remained unmatched. Per germline, CDR1 SEHNR and CDR2 FQNEAQ (reference sequence).

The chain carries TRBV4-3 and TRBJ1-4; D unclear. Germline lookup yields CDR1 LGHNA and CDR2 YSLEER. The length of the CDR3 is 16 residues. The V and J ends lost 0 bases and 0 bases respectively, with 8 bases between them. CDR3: CASSQEHSATNEKLFF. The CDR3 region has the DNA TGCGCCAGCAGCCAAGAACACAGTGCAACTAATGAAAAACTGTTTTTT.

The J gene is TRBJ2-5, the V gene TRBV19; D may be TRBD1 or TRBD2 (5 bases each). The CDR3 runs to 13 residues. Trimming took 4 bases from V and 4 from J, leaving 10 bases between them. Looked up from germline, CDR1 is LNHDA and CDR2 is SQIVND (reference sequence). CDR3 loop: CASSTRGRETQYF. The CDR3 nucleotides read TGTGCCAGTAGTACGAGGGGCCGAGAGACCCAGTACTTC.

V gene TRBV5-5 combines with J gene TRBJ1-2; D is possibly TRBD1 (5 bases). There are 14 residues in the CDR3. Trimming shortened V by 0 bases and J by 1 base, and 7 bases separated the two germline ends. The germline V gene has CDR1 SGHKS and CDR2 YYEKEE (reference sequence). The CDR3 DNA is TGTGCCAGCAGCTTGGCACAGGATAACTATGGCTACACCTTC. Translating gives CASSLAQDNYGYTF.

This CDR3 reads CASSPRAGTGNTIYF. CDR3 DNA sequence: TGTGCCAGCAGCCCAAGGGCCGGTACTGGAAACACCATATATTTT. The chain has TRBV9 and TRBJ1-3; D ambiguous. In germline, CDR1 is SGDLS, CDR2 YYNGEE. V lost 4 bases and J lost 2, with 13 bases in between. The CDR3 loop spans 15 amino acids. The full variable domain, its missing parts supplied by reference TRBV9 and TRBJ1-3, is DSGVTQTPKHLITATGQRVTLRCSPRSGDLSVYWYQQSLDQGLQFLIQYYNGEERAKGNILERFSAQQFPDLHSELNLSSLELGDSALYFCASSPRAGTGNTIYFGEGSWLTVV.

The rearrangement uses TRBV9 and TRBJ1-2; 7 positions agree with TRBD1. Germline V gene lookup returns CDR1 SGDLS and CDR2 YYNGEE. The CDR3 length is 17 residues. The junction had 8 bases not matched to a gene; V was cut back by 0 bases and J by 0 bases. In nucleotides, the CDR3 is TGTGCCAGCAGCGTAGAAGGGACAGAACCTGCTAACTATGGCTACACCTTC. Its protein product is CASSVEGTEPANYGYTF.

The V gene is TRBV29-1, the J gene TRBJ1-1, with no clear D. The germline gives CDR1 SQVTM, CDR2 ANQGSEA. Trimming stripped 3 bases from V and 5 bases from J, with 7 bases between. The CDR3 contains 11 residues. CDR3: CSVEFGTEAFF. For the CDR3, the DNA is TGCAGCGTTGAGTTCGGGACTGAAGCTTTCTTT.

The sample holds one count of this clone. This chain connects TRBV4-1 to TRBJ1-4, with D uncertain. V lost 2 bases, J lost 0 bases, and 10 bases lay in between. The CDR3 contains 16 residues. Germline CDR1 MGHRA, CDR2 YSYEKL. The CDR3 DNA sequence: TGCGCCAGCAGCCAACTGAGACAATCAACTAATGAAAAACTGTTTTTT. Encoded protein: CASSQLRQSTNEKLFF.

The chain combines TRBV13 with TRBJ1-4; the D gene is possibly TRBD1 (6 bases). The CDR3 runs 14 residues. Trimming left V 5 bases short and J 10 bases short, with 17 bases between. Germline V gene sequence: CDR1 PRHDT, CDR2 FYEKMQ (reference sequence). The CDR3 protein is CASSLGTSGGKLFF. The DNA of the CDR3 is TGTGCCAGCAGCCTCGGGACAAGCGGAGGAAAACTGTTTTTT.

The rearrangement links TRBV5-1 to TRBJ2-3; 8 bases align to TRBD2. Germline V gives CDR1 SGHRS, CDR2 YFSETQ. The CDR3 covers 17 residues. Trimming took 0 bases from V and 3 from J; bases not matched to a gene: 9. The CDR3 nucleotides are TGCGCCAGCAGCTTGGAGGTGCGGGGGGCCGCGACAGATACGCAGTATTTT. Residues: CASSLEVRGAATDTQYF. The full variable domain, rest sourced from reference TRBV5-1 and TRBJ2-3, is KAGVTQTPRYLIKTRGQQVTLSCSPISGHRSVSWYQQTPGQGLQFLFEYFSETQRNKGNFPGRFSGRQFSNSRSEMNVSTLELGDSALYLCASSLEVRGAATDTQYFGPGTRLTVL.

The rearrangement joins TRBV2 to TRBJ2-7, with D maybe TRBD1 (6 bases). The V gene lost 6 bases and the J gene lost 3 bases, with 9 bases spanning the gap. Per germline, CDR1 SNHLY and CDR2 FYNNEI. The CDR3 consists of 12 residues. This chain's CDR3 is CASRGQIYEQYF. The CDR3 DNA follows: TGTGCCAGCAGAGGACAGATCTACGAGCAGTACTTC.

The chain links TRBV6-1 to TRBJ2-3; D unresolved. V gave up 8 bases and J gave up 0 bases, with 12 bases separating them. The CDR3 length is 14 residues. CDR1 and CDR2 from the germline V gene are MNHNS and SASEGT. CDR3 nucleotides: TGTGCCAGCCCCCCCCCACATAGCACAGATACGCAGTATTTT. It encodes CASPPPHSTDTQYF.

CDR3 in amino acids: CASSFRQYNEQFF. The CDR3 nucleotides are TGTGCCAGCAGCTTTAGACAGTACAATGAGCAGTTCTTC. The rearrangement links TRBV11-2 to TRBJ2-1, with D possibly being TRBD1 (5 bases). The CDR3 has 13 residues. Germline CDR1 reads SGHAT; CDR2 reads FQNNGV. V lost 3 bases to trimming and J lost 4 bases, with 7 bases between them. Together with reference TRBV11-2 and TRBJ2-1, the CDR3 gives the full variable domain: EAGVAQSPRYKIIEKRQSVAFWCNPISGHATLYWYQQILGQGPKLLIQFQNNGVVDDSQLPKDRFSAERLKGVDSTLKIQPAKLEDSAVYLCASSFRQYNEQFFGPGTRLTVL.

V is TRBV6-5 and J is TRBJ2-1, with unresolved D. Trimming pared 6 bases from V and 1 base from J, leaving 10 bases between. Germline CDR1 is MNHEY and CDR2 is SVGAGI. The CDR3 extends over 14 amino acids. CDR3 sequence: CASSLGGSYNEQFF. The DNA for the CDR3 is TGTGCCAGCAGCTTGGGCGGATCCTACAATGAGCAGTTCTTC.

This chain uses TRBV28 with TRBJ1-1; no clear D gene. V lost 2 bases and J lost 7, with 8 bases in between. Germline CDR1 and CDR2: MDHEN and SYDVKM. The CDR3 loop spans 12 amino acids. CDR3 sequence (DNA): TGTGCCAGCAGTTTAGAAGATGGTGAAGCTTTCTTT. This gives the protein CASSLEDGEAFF.

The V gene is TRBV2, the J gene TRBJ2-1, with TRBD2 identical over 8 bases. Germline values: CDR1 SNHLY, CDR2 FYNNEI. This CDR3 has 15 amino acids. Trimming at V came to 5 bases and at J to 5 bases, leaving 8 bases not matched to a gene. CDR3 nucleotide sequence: TGTGCCAGCAGTTCAAAGGGACTAGAAAACAATGAGCAGTTCTTC. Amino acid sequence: CASSSKGLENNEQFF.

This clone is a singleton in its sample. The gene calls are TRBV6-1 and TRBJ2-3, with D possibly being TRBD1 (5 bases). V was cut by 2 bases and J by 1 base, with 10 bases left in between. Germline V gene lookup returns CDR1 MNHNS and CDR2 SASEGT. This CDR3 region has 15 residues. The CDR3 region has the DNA TGTGCCAGCAGTGAACCAGGGTTGGGCACAGATACGCAGTATTTT. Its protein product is CASSEPGLGTDTQYF.

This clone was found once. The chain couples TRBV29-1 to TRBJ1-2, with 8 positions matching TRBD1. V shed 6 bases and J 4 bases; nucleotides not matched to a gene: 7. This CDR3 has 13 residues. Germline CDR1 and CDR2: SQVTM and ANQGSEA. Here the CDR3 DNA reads TGCAGCGTGGGGGACAGGACAGCCTATGGCTACACCTTC. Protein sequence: CSVGDRTAYGYTF.

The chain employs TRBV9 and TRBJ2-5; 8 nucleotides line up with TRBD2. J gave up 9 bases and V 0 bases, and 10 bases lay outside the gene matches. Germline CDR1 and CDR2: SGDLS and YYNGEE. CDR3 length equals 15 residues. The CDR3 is CASSVGLAGPPAQYF. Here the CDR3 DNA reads TGTGCCAGCAGCGTAGGGCTAGCGGGCCCCCCGGCCCAGTACTTC.

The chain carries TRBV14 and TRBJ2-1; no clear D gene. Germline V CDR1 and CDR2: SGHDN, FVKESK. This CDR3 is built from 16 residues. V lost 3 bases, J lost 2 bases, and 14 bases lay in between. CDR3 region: CASSQLIGSTYNEQFF. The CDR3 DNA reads TGTGCCAGCAGCCAGCTCATCGGGTCCACCTACAATGAGCAGTTCTTC.

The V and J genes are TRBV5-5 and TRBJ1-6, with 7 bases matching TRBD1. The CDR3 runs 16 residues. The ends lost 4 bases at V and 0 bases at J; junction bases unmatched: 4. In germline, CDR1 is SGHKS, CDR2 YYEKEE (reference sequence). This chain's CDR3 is CASSQQGSSYNSPLHF. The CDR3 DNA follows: TGTGCCAGCAGCCAACAGGGGAGCTCCTATAATTCACCCCTCCACTTT.